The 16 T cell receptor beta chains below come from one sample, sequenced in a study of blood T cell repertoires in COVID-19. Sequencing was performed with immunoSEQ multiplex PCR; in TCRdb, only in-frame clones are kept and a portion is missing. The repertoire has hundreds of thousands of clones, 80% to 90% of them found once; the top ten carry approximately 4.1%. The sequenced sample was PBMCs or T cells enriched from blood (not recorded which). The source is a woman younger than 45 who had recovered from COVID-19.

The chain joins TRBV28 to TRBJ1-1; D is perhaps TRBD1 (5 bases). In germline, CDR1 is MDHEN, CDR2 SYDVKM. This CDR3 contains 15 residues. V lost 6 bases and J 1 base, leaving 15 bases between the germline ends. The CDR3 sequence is CASRRYGGQNTEAFF. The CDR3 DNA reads TGTGCCAGCAGGCGGTACGGGGGTCAGAACACTGAAGCTTTCTTT.

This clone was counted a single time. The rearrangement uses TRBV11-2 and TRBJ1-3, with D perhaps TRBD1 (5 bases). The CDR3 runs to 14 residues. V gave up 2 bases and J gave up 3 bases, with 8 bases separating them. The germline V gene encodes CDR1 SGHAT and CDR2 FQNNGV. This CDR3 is CASSLRGVGNTIYF. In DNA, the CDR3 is TGTGCCAGCAGCTTACGGGGGGTTGGAAACACCATATATTTT.

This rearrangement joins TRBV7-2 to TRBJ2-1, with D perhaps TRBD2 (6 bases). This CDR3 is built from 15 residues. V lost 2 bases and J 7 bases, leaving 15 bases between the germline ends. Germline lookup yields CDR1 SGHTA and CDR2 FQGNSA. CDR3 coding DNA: TGTGCCAGCAGCTTAATGGGGGGTGACGGGAATGAGCAGTTCTTC. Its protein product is CASSLMGGDGNEQFF.

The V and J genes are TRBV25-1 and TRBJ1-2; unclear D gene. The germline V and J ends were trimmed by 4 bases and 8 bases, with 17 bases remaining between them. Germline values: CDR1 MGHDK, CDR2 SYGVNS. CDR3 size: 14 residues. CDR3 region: CASSGPALNGGYTF. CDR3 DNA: TGTGCCAGCAGTGGTCCAGCCCTTAACGGGGGCTACACCTTC.

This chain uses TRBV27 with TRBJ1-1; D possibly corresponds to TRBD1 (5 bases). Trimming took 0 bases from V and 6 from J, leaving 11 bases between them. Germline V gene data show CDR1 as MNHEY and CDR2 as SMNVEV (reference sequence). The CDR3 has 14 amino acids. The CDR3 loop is CASSLSWGRAEAFF. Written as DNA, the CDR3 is TGTGCCAGCAGTTTATCGTGGGGGAGGGCTGAAGCTTTCTTT.

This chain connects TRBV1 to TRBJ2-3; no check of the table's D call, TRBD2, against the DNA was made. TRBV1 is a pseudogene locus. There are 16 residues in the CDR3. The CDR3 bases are TGCACCAGCAGCCAAGATCGAGCGGGAGGTAAAGATACGCAGTATTTT. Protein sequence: CTSSQDRAGGKDTQYF.

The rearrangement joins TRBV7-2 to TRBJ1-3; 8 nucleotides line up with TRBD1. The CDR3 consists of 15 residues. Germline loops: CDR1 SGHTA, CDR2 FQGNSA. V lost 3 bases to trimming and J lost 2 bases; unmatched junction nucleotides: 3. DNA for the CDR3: TGTGCCAGCAGCTTGCAGGGGGCGGCTGGAAACACCATATATTTT. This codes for CASSLQGAAGNTIYF. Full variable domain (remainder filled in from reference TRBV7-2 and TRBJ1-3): GAGVSQSPSNKVTEKGKDVELRCDPISGHTALYWYRQSLGQGLEFLIYFQGNSAPDKSGLPSDRFSAERTGGSVSTLTIQRTQQEDSAVYLCASSLQGAAGNTIYFGEGSWLTVV.

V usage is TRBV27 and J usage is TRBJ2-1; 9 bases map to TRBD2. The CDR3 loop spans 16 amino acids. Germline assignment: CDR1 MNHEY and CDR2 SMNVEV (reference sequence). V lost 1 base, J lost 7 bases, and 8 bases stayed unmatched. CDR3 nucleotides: TGTGCCAGCAGTTTATTCGCGGGAGGGTCTAAAAATGAGCAGTTCTTC. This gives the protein CASSLFAGGSKNEQFF.

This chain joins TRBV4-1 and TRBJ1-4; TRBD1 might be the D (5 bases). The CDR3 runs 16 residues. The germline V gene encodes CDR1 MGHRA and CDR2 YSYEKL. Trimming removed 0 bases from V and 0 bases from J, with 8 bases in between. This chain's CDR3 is CASSQEGAATNEKLFF. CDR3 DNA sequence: TGCGCCAGCAGCCAAGAAGGGGCTGCAACTAATGAAAAACTGTTTTTT.

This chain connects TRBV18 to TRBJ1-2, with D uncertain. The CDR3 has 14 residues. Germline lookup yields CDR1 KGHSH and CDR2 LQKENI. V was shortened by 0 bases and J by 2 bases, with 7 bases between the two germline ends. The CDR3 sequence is CASSPPTGNYGYTF. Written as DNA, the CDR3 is TGTGCCAGCTCACCACCCACGGGGAACTATGGCTACACCTTC.

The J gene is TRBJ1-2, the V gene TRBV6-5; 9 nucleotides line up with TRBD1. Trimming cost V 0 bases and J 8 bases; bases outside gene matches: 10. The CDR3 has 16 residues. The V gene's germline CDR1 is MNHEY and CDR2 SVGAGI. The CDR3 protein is CASSYSGTGILGGYTF. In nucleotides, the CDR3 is TGTGCCAGCAGTTACTCCGGGACAGGGATTCTAGGGGGCTACACCTTC.

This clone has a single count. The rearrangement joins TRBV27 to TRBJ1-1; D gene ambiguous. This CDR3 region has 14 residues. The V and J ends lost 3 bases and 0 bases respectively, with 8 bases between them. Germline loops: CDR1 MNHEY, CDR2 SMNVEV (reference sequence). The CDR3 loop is CASSFRDLNTEAFF. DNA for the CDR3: TGTGCCAGCAGTTTCCGAGATTTGAACACTGAAGCTTTCTTT.

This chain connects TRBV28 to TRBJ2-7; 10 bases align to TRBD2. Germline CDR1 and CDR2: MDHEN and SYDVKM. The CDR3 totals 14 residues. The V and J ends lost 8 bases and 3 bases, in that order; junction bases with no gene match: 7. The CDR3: CASGEAGGIYEQYF. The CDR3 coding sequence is TGTGCCAGCGGAGAAGCGGGAGGGATCTACGAGCAGTACTTC.

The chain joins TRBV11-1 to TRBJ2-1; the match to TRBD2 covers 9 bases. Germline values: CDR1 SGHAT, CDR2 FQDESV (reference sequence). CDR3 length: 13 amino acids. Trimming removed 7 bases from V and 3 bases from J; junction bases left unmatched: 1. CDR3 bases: TGTGCCAGCACTAGCGGGATCTACAATGAGCAGTTCTTC. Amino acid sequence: CASTSGIYNEQFF.

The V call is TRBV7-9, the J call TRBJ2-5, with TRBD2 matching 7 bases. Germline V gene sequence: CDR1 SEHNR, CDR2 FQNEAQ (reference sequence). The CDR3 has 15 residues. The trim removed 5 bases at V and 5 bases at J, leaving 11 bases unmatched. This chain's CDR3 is CASSTLAGTDETQYF. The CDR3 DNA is TGTGCCAGCAGCACCTTAGCGGGCACGGATGAGACCCAGTACTTC.

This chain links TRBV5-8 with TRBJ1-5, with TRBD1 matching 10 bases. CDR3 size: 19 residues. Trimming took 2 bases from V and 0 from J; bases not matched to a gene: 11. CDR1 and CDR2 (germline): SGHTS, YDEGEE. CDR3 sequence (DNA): TGTGCCAGCAGCTTAGGGGGACAGGGGAGCGTTTTTAGCAATCAGCCCCAGCATTTT. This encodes CASSLGGQGSVFSNQPQHF.